The TCR beta chain under discussion was sequenced for a study of T cells in Graves' hyperthyroidism and ophthalmopathy. What was amplified from RNA transcripts were TCR beta CDR3 regions. First-round RT-PCR targeting the TCR CDR3 was performed with the HTBI primer set. From the multiplex PCR reads, TCRdb called clonotypes with MiXCR, one entry per CDR3 protein. The sample consists of over 500,000 distinct CDR3 sequences, around 13% of them appearing once. In this sample, this clonotype turned up many times. V lost 4 bases to trimming and J lost 2 bases, with 14 bases between them. Germline V gene sequence: CDR1 MNHNS, CDR2 SASEGT. This CDR3 has 16 residues. Diagnosis rested on symptoms, serum thyroxine and TRAb, thyroid ultrasound, and orbital computed tomography.

The receptor's source is a woman aged 40 to 50 with Graves' hyperthyroidism. Source material: blood. The V gene is TRBV6-1, the J gene TRBJ2-2; D may be TRBD1 (5 bases). The CDR3 spells CASSGPWTPNTGELFF. In nucleotides, the CDR3 is TGTGCCAGCAGTGGCCCCTGGACACCTAACACCGGGGAGCTGTTTTTT.